This T cell receptor beta chain was captured in a study of vaccination and CD4 T cells after COVID-19. At the level of the study: Median draw time for post-COVID samples was 85 to 120 days post-diagnosis (range 35 to 161). Median time from second vaccine dose to sampling was around 72 days (14 to 241).

Notes on the study in general: A nonsignificant median increase from about 22 to 38 SARS-CoV-2-reactive clonotypes was observed. Only after vaccination were a median around 83% of convalescents' reactive clones seen.

This clonotype occurred a few times. What it binds is not known. The CDR3 extends over 15 amino acids. The V and J ends lost 1 base and 5 bases respectively, with 14 bases between them. Per the germline V gene, CDR1 is MNHEY and CDR2 is SMNVEV (reference sequence). TCRdb reprocessed the PCR reads with MiXCR, giving one entry per CDR3 protein. The table records 20,000 to 25,000 distinct CDR3 sequences, under 60% of them present only once. The starting material was CD4+ T cells from blood, obtained before SARS-CoV-2 vaccination. The source of this sequence is a human donor who had recovered from COVID-19. The V and J genes are TRBV27 and TRBJ1-2; D might be TRBD1 (6 bases). This chain's CDR3 is CASSLWGAQTYGYTF. CDR3 DNA sequence: TGTGCCAGCAGTTTATGGGGGGCCCAGACTTATGGCTACACCTTC.